A single sample gave rise to the 4 T cell receptor beta chains below, sequenced in a study of blood T cell repertoires in COVID-19. TCRdb's table, derived via immunoSEQ multiplex PCR, lists solely in-frame clones and lacks some. The data hold about 190,000 clones, with about 83% observed a single time. The sequenced sample consisted of peripheral blood. Every receptor here comes from a woman in her 70s with active or convalescent COVID-19.

The chain links TRBV5-4 to TRBJ2-2, with D hard to call. The CDR3 is made up of 16 amino acids. The V gene lost 4 bases and the J gene lost 6 bases, with 19 bases spanning the gap. CDR1 and CDR2 (germline): SGHNT, YYREEE (reference sequence). The CDR3: CASSAPAPDSPGELFF. CDR3 DNA sequence: TGTGCCAGCAGCGCACCGGCGCCTGACTCTCCCGGGGAGCTGTTTTTT.

The chain uses TRBV12-5 and TRBJ1-1; D is undetermined. CDR3 size: 14 residues. V was pared by 3 bases and J by 6 bases, with 14 bases between. CDR1 and CDR2 from the germline V gene are LGHNT and FRNRAP. Written as DNA, the CDR3 is TGTGCTAGTGGTTTCGGTGAGGGCGGGTCTGAAGCTTTCTTT. It encodes CASGFGEGGSEAFF.

This chain uses TRBV4-1 with TRBJ2-3, with TRBD1 matching 9 bases. V trimming: 5 bases; J trimming: 1 base; junction bases outside the gene matches: 7. Germline V gene sequence: CDR1 MGHRA, CDR2 YSYEKL. The CDR3 is 16 amino acids. The CDR3 nucleotides are TGCGCCAGCAGCTTGGGACAGGGAGTGGGCACAGATACGCAGTATTTT. Its translation is CASSLGQGVGTDTQYF.

This chain connects TRBV6-6 to TRBJ1-1; tentative D call: TRBD1 (6 bases). This CDR3 spans 11 amino acids. V lost 8 bases, J lost 5 bases, and 9 bases lay in between. CDR1 and CDR2 (germline): MNHNY, SVGAGI (reference sequence). The CDR3 nucleotides are TGTGCCAGCGTGGGGACAACTGAAGCTTTCTTT. The encoded protein is CASVGTTEAFF.